The 5 T cell receptor beta chains below all came from one sample that was sequenced in a study of cytomegalovirus exposure and HLA in healthy donors. 60 Vbeta and 13 Jbeta primers were used in PCR. Sequencing was performed with immunoSEQ multiplex PCR; in TCRdb, only in-frame clones are kept and a portion is missing. Of around 150,000 clones listed, roughly 76% are singletons. The sequencing input was PBMCs. These receptors were obtained from a woman between 50 and 59 years old in good health and CMV-seronegative.

The V gene is TRBV6-5, the J gene TRBJ2-3, with 10 bases lining up with TRBD1. The length of the CDR3 is 15 residues. Germline assignment: CDR1 MNHEY and CDR2 SVGAGI. The junction had 1 base not matched to a gene; V was cut back by 0 bases and J by 4 bases. The CDR3 DNA reads as TGTGCCAGCAGTTACTCGGGACAGGGGTCAGATACGCAGTATTTT. This translates into CASSYSGQGSDTQYF.

The genes are TRBV11-2 and TRBJ1-2; a possible D gene is TRBD1 (5 bases). V was shortened by 0 bases and J by 6 bases, with 11 bases between the two germline ends. Per the germline V gene, CDR1 is SGHAT and CDR2 is FQNNGV. The CDR3 has 14 residues. Here the CDR3 reads CASSLDAGWNGYTF. The CDR3 DNA reads as TGTGCCAGCAGCTTAGATGCAGGGTGGAATGGCTACACCTTC.

CDR3 in DNA: TGTGCCAGCAGCCCTAGGACAGGGCCTGGAAACACCATATATTTT. Its translation: CASSPRTGPGNTIYF. The chain carries TRBV7-8 and TRBJ1-3, with TRBD1 matching over 8 bases. Germline V gene data show CDR1 as SGHVS and CDR2 as FQNEAQ. CDR3 length equals 15 residues. With 5 bases clipped from V and 2 bases from J, the junction kept 5 bases outside the gene matches.

Regarding this clone: One end of the junction varies from germline; a read error may be responsible. The gene calls are TRBV6-5 and TRBJ2-3; D might be TRBD1 (7 bases). The CDR3 runs 12 residues. Per germline, CDR1 MNHEY and CDR2 SVGAGI. This CDR3 is CASSYSGQGEEF. CDR3 DNA: TGTGCCAGCAGTTACTCGGGGCAGGGGGAGGAGTTT.

This clone is a singleton in its sample. The chain recombines TRBV11-1 with TRBJ2-7; no clear D. Germline V CDR1 and CDR2: SGHAT, FQDESV (reference sequence). This CDR3 is 15 amino acids long. Trimming took 1 base from V and 5 from J, leaving 15 bases between them. The DNA of the CDR3 is TGTGCCAGCAGCTTAGGTAGGCAACAGATTGACGAGCAGTACTTC. Translation gives CASSLGRQQIDEQYF. Filled out from reference TRBV11-1 and TRBJ2-7, the complete variable domain reads EAEVAQSPRYKITEKSQAVAFWCDPISGHATLYWYRQILGQGPELLVQFQDESVVDDSQLPKDRFSAERLKGVDSTLKIQPAELGDSAMYLCASSLGRQQIDEQYFGPGTRLTVT.